This T cell receptor beta chain originates from a study of CD8+ T cells in alopecia areata. The wider study: Treatment comprised oral tofacitinib, 5 to 10 mg twice daily, in treated patients. The study gave tofacitinib for 6 to 18 months, then 6 months off drug. General study points: Lesional scalp, especially alopecia totalis/universalis, showed higher clonality than normal scalp. Mouse data revealed clearer TCR sharing than patient data did, a gap possibly tied to HLA.

Peripheral blood and lesional scalp punch biopsies were taken from alopecia areata patients. For this clone: The antigen is unknown.

The germline V gene encodes CDR1 MNHEY and CDR2 SVGAGI. This CDR3 is 13 amino acids long. Losses at the gene ends were 2 bases for V and 4 bases for J; bases not matched to a gene: 0. Sequencing templates came from extracted RNA that was reverse transcribed into cDNA. Method: immunoSEQ multiplex PCR; TCRdb's copy keeps in-frame clones and lacks some. Of over 8,500 clones listed, around 63% were seen once; the top ten hold 13% to 15%. The TCR sequence derives from a human donor with alopecia areata. The chain recombines TRBV6-5 with TRBJ1-1; 8 nucleotides line up with TRBD1. The sequencing sample was made of skin. Here the CDR3 DNA reads TGTGCCAGCAGTTACACAGGGGGCACTGAAGCTTTCTTT. Translation gives CASSYTGGTEAFF.